These T cell receptor beta chains were read from a single sample in a study of response to subunit inactivated influenza vaccine. MiXCR was run by TCRdb on the RT-PCR reads, yielding one entry per CDR3 protein. The table has 450,000 to 600,000 distinct CDR3 sequences, 16% seen once. Sequencing used CD4+ T cells sorted from PBMCs, obtained roughly 24 months after vaccination. The receptor set was obtained from a man between 50 and 69 years old who received an inactivated influenza vaccine. Each CDR3 is given with its conserved first and last residue. The D gene is left open where the match is weak. The size of a clone is reported for some rows only, either as once, few or many, or as a class for expanded clones.

V gene	D gene	J gene	CDR3 length	clone size	CDR3 protein	CDR3 DNA
TRBV20-1	TRBD2	TRBJ2-1	16	few	CSARALAGEAYNEQFF	TGCAGTGCTAGAGCACTAGCGGGAGAAGCCTACAATGAGCAGTTCTTC
TRBV15	NA	TRBJ2-2	14	NA	CATSETVNTGELFF	TGTGCCACCAGCGAAACAGTGAACACCGGGGAGCTGTTTTTT
TRBV20-1	NA	TRBJ2-1	15	NA	CSARPRRRYNNEQFF	TGCAGTGCTAGACCGAGACGGCGCTACAACAATGAGCAGTTCTTC
TRBV6-1	NA	TRBJ2-3	17	NA	CASSPPPSLGPPDTQYF	TGTGCCAGCAGTCCCCCTCCGTCCCTGGGACCGCCAGATACGCAGTATTTT
TRBV20-1	NA	TRBJ1-5	15	few	CSAGNRAPGNQPQHF	TGCAGTGCGGGAAACAGGGCCCCTGGCAATCAGCCCCAGCATTTT
TRBV6-1	NA	TRBJ1-6	15	few	CASRSRATRNSPLHF	TGTGCCAGCAGGAGCAGGGCTACAAGAAATTCACCCCTCCACTTT
TRBV20-1	NA	TRBJ2-1	11	NA	CSARPLSEQFF	TGCAGTGCTAGACCTCTATCAGAGCAGTTCTTC
TRBV10-3	TRBD2	TRBJ2-1	15	few	CATTRTSGRYNEQFF	TGTGCCACCACGAGGACTAGCGGACGGTACAATGAGCAGTTCTTC
TRBV29-1	NA	TRBJ2-5	11	NA	CSGLGYETQYF	TGCAGCGGGCTGGGGTACGAGACCCAGTACTTC
TRBV20-1	NA	TRBJ2-7	14	few	CSARNRFSSYEQYF	TGCAGTGCTAGGAACAGGTTCAGCTCCTACGAGCAGTACTTC
TRBV7-8	NA	TRBJ1-5	14	NA	CASSLALRAQPQHF	TGTGCCAGCAGCTTAGCGCTCAGGGCTCAGCCCCAGCATTTT
TRBV19	NA	TRBJ2-1	15	NA	CASSIVGDLLNEQFF	TGTGCCAGTAGTATAGTGGGTGATTTATTGAATGAGCAGTTCTTC
TRBV9	TRBD1	TRBJ2-1	15	NA	CASSVRDSSYNEQFF	TGTGCCAGCAGCGTCCGGGACAGCTCCTACAATGAGCAGTTCTTC
TRBV28	NA	TRBJ2-7	14	few	CASSGQGGSYEQYF	TGTGCCAGCAGTGGCCAGGGTGGCTCGTACGAGCAGTACTTC
TRBV5-6	TRBD1	TRBJ1-1	13	many	CASRPTGGSEAFF	TGTGCCAGCAGACCCACAGGGGGTTCTGAAGCTTTCTTT
TRBV10-3	NA	TRBJ2-1	14	NA	CATRPGDVYNEQFF	TGTGCCACCCGCCCGGGAGACGTCTACAATGAGCAGTTCTTC
TRBV12-3/TRBV12-4	TRBD1	TRBJ1-2	15	NA	CASSLRGDRAKGYTF	TGTGCCAGCAGTTTGAGAGGGGACAGGGCAAAAGGCTACACCTTC
TRBV7-2	NA	TRBJ2-3	14	few	CASSVDTNTDTQYF	TGTGCCAGCAGCGTGGACACTAACACAGATACGCAGTATTTT
TRBV20-1	NA	TRBJ1-1	12	NA	CSVGGGTPEAFF	TGCAGTGTAGGTGGTGGTACCCCTGAAGCTTTCTTT
TRBV12-3/TRBV12-4	TRBD2	TRBJ2-1	18	few	CASSSPRLAGDNYWEQFF	TGTGCCAGCAGTTCACCCAGACTAGCGGGGGACAACTACTGGGAGCAGTTCTTC
TRBV18	NA	TRBJ2-1	16	few	CASSVQGAGSYNEQFF	TGTGCCAGCTCAGTACAGGGAGCGGGGTCCTACAATGAGCAGTTCTTC
TRBV6-1	TRBD1	TRBJ2-1	16	few	CASRNEGASSYNEQFF	TGTGCCAGCAGAAACGAGGGGGCGTCCTCCTACAATGAGCAGTTCTTC
TRBV20-1	NA	TRBJ1-5	12	few	CSARFGGQPQHF	TGCAGTGCTAGGTTCGGGGGTCAGCCCCAGCATTTT
TRBV5-1	NA	TRBJ2-2	16	NA	CASSLAAQGGTGELFF	TGCGCCAGCAGCTTGGCCGCACAGGGTGGCACCGGGGAGCTGTTTTTT
TRBV20-1	NA	TRBJ2-5	14	few	CSARDVATRETQYF	TGCAGTGCTAGAGACGTAGCGACACGGGAGACCCAGTACTTC
TRBV3-1	NA	TRBJ1-6	16	many	CASSQTAAVMRAPLHF	TGTGCCAGCAGCCAAACCGCGGCCGTCATGAGGGCACCCCTCCACTTT
TRBV7-2	TRBD2	TRBJ2-7	14	NA	CASSPRLAGSEQYF	TGTGCCAGCAGCCCTCGACTAGCGGGCTCCGAGCAGTATTTC
TRBV10-3	TRBD1	TRBJ1-6	15	NA	CAISDRQGSYSPLHF	TGTGCCATCAGTGATAGACAGGGGTCCTATTCACCCCTCCACTTT
TRBV5-1	TRBD1	TRBJ1-2	14	many	CASSPGTANYGYTF	TGTGCCAGCAGCCCAGGGACAGCCAACTATGGCTACACCTTC
TRBV7-8	NA	TRBJ2-5	16	many	CASSLPSQGAKETQYF	TGTGCCAGCAGCTTACCCTCCCAAGGGGCGAAAGAGACCCAGTACTTC
TRBV15	TRBD1	TRBJ2-7	15	NA	CATSSIRGQLYEQYF	TGTGCCACCAGCAGTATCAGGGGGCAACTATACGAGCAGTACTTC
TRBV28	NA	TRBJ2-5	13	NA	CASSSGGLMAQYF	TGTGCCAGCAGTTCCGGCGGGCTTATGGCCCAGTACTTC
TRBV5-6	NA	TRBJ1-1	14	few	CASSPKRAWTEAFF	TGTGCCAGCAGCCCGAAGCGGGCTTGGACTGAAGCTTTCTTT
TRBV12-3/TRBV12-4	NA	TRBJ2-3	13	few	CASSSREAPSQYF	TGTGCCAGCAGTTCCCGGGAAGCCCCTTCGCAGTATTTT
TRBV24-1	NA	TRBJ2-1	16	few	CATSDATTSSYNEQFF	TGTGCCACCAGTGATGCGACAACGAGCTCCTACAATGAGCAGTTCTTC
TRBV7-2	TRBD2	TRBJ2-3	16	few	CASSLAAGGGTDTQYF	TGTGCCAGCAGCTTAGCTGCGGGAGGGGGCACAGATACGCAGTATTTT
TRBV7-8	TRBD2	TRBJ2-7	15	NA	CASSFGSGEYYEQYF	TGTGCCAGCAGCTTTGGGAGCGGGGAGTATTACGAGCAGTACTTC
TRBV12-3/TRBV12-4	NA	TRBJ2-4	16	NA	CASSLRGAVSKNIQYF	TGTGCCAGCAGCCTAAGAGGGGCCGTGTCCAAAAACATTCAGTACTTC
TRBV20-1	TRBD1	TRBJ1-2	13	NA	CSALRGAGSGYTF	TGCAGTGCTCTCAGGGGGGCAGGCTCTGGCTACACCTTC
TRBV3-1	NA	TRBJ1-4	12	few	CASLGDNDKLFF	TGTGCCAGTCTGGGGGATAATGACAAACTGTTTTTT
TRBV20-1	NA	TRBJ2-2	11	few	CGAKLTGELFF	TGCGGGGCAAAGTTAACCGGGGAGCTGTTTTTT
TRBV20-1	TRBD2	TRBJ2-1	14	NA	CSAPGTSGRGNQFF	TGCAGTGCCCCTGGGACTAGCGGGAGGGGAAATCAGTTCTTC
TRBV5-1	NA	TRBJ1-1	13	NA	CASLDRPGTEAFF	TGCGCCAGCCTAGACCGACCTGGCACTGAAGCTTTCTTT
TRBV6-5	NA	TRBJ2-2	15	few	CASSYSQLDTGELFF	TGTGCCAGCAGTTACTCCCAGTTAGACACCGGGGAGCTGTTTTTT
TRBV20-1	TRBD2	TRBJ2-5	16	many	CSATGTSGREGETQYF	TGCAGTGCTACTGGGACTAGCGGGAGGGAGGGAGAGACCCAGTACTTC
TRBV4-2	TRBD2	TRBJ2-3	16	NA	CASSQGLAGSTDTQYF	TGTGCCAGCAGCCAAGGACTAGCGGGTAGCACAGATACGCAGTATTTT
TRBV20-1	TRBD2	TRBJ2-2	16	few	CSARGLAGNGGGELFF	TGCAGTGCCCGGGGACTAGCGGGAAACGGGGGCGGGGAGCTGTTTTTT
TRBV9	NA	TRBJ2-3	14	few	CASSVEPVPDTQYF	TGTGCCAGCAGCGTAGAACCAGTACCTGATACGCAGTATTTT
TRBV15	NA	TRBJ2-3	14	NA	CATSRDMVTDTQYF	TGTGCCACCAGCAGAGATATGGTAACAGATACGCAGTATTTT
TRBV9	NA	TRBJ1-5	14	NA	CASSRSFLGQPQHF	TGTGCCAGCAGTCGGTCGTTCTTAGGGCAGCCCCAGCATTTT
TRBV9	NA	TRBJ1-6	15	NA	CASSPRGAGNSPLHF	TGTGCCAGCAGCCCGAGAGGGGCTGGTAATTCACCCCTCCACTTT
TRBV5-1	NA	TRBJ2-5	13	few	CASSLLTEETQYF	TGCGCCAGCAGCTTGCTCACGGAGGAGACCCAGTACTTC
TRBV9	NA	TRBJ2-3	15	few	CASSVEATSTDTQYF	TGTGCCAGCAGCGTAGAAGCGACCAGCACAGATACGCAGTATTTT